The present T cell receptor beta chain was sequenced within a study of vaccination effects on CD4 cells after COVID-19. Comments on this clone: Its matching antigen is unknown.

The data were produced by immunoSEQ multiplex PCR, yet TCRdb's version contains in-frame clones alone and is incomplete. The sample contains tens of thousands of clones, 65% to 80% of which appear only once. Prior to sequencing, the ViraFEST assay stimulated PBMC with viral peptide pools, which expanded the antigen-specific CD4+ T cells. It was after roughly ten days of culture that CD4+ T cells were isolated. Having tested negative for nucleocapsid antibodies, the vaccine recipients showed no prior SARS-CoV-2 infection. The sequence was collected from a human donor who received a COVID-19 vaccine. The sequences come from CD4+ T cells from PBMCs cultured with HCoV-NL63 spike peptides, collected before COVID-19 vaccination.

CDR3 sequence reads: CASSLAVASFRQETQYF. The CDR3 DNA follows: TGTGCCAGCAGCTTAGCTGTGGCTAGCTTCCGACAAGAGACCCAGTACTTC. This chain connects TRBV11-2 to TRBJ2-5; maybe TRBD2 (5 bases). CDR1 is SGHAT and CDR2 is FQNNGV in the germline V gene. This CDR3 region has 17 residues. The V end was cut by 1 base, the J end by 2 bases, with 17 bases between. The full variable domain, rest sourced from reference TRBV11-2 and TRBJ2-5, is EAGVAQSPRYKIIEKRQSVAFWCNPISGHATLYWYQQILGQGPKLLIQFQNNGVVDDSQLPKDRFSAERLKGVDSTLKIQPAKLEDSAVYLCASSLAVASFRQETQYFGPGTRLLVL.